This T cell receptor (beta chain) was captured by sequencing in a study of OX40 agonist ivuxolimab in advanced cancers. Study background: Ivuxolimab, an antibody that agonizes OX40 (CD134), was administered to the patients.

Blood sampling was done at baseline, cycle 4 day 1, and cycle 7 day 1. In regard to this clone: Antigen unknown. Other DNA sequences from this sample encode an identical CDR3 as well.

Only in-frame clones appear in the TCRdb table, and some are missing; sequencing was by immunoSEQ multiplex PCR. The sample lists approximately 17,000 clones, around three quarters occurring once. The CDR3 consists of 13 residues. CDR1 is MNHEY, CDR2 SVGAGI, per germline. The V and J ends lost 4 bases and 7 bases, in that order; junction bases with no gene match: 2. General study findings and limits: The average count of expanded clones was higher among CD8+ T cells than among CD4+. The study found among the lowest clonal expansion in partial responders at 0.1-3.0 mg/kg.

The chain is built from TRBV6-5 and TRBJ2-1; 9 bases match TRBD2. The sequence was collected from an adult with an advanced solid tumor such as melanoma, head and neck, liver or kidney cancer. The sample in question was CD4+ or CD8+ T cells sorted from blood, obtained in a trial of the OX40 agonist ivuxolimab. CDR3 region: CASSWREGNEQFF. Written as DNA, the CDR3 is TGTGCCAGCAGTTGGCGGGAGGGTAATGAGCAGTTCTTC.